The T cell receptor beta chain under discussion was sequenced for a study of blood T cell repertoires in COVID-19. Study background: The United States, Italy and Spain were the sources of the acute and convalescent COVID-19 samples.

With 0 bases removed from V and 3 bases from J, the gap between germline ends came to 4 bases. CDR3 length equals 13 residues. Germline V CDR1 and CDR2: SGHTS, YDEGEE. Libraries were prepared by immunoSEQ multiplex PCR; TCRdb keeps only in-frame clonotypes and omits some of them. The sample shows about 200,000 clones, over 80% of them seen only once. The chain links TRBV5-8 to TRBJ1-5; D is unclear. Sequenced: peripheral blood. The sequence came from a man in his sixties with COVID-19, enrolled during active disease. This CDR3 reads CASSLGANQPQHF. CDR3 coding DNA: TGTGCCAGCAGCTTGGGAGCCAATCAGCCCCAGCATTTT.